This T cell receptor (beta chain) was documented in a study of shared clonotypes between healthy human individuals. A note on this clone: Its target is not known.

Study-wide points: In contrast to clonotypes shared by all four donors, non-shared clonotypes had lower generation probabilities. Rarefaction indicated that sorted-subset sequencing remained incomplete although depth was large.

Repertoires were generated with immunoSEQ multiplex PCR, while TCRdb's copy carries only in-frame clones and drops some. In the table there are approximately 590,000 clones, just under 97% of which are singletons. The naive CD8 population came from CD45RO-negative cells selected for CCR7, without terminally differentiated effector memory CD45RA+ cells. Only Caucasian adults living in Nashville, Tennessee made up the donor group. Sequencing was carried out using naive CD8+ T cells sorted from blood. This clonotype was obtained from a woman in her 30s in good health.

The chain's CDR3 is CAVGAGYGDTQYF. The CDR3 DNA sequence: TGTGCCGTCGGGGCGGGATATGGGGATACGCAGTATTTT. V gene TRBV2 combines with J gene TRBJ2-3, with a weak D call TRBD2 (6 bases). This CDR3 contains 13 residues. The V gene's germline CDR1 is SNHLY and CDR2 FYNNEI. Trimming shortened V by 11 bases and J by 6 bases, and 18 bases separated the two germline ends.